The clone carrying this T cell receptor (beta chain) was seen only a few times. This sample was included in a study of blood T cell repertoires in COVID-19. CDR1 SGDLS and CDR2 YYNGEE come from the germline V gene. This CDR3 spans 15 amino acids. V trimming: 0 bases; J trimming: 7 bases; junction bases outside the gene matches: 4. Data came from immunoSEQ multiplex PCR; TCRdb stores just in-frame clones and leaves some out. The table has some 180,000 clones, roughly 79% seen once; the top ten hold 11%. Source material: peripheral blood. This chain joins TRBV9 and TRBJ2-1, with 10 bases aligning to TRBD2. This sequence was found in a woman aged 40 to 55 with COVID-19, enrolled during active disease. DNA for the CDR3: TGTGCCAGCAGCGTAGCTAGCGGGAGATTTAATGAGCAGTTCTTC. Translating gives CASSVASGRFNEQFF.